One and the same sample provided the 12 T cell receptor beta chains below, sequenced in a study of monozygotic twins with inflammatory bowel disease. After re-calling the 5' RACE reads, TCRdb lists one entry per CDR3 protein, DNA absent. In all, the sample yields about 420,000 distinct CDR3 sequences. Sequencing was carried out using blood. These receptors were collected from a human donor with ulcerative colitis or Crohn's disease, or a healthy co-twin of an affected twin (not recorded which).

The chain uses TRBV7-9 and TRBJ1-1. Per the germline V gene, CDR1 is SEHNR and CDR2 is FQNEAQ (reference sequence). This CDR3 has 13 residues. CDR3 residues: CASSSATNTEAFF.

V is TRBV4-2 and J is TRBJ1-3; there is no DNA to check the TCRdb D call of TRBD1. CDR1 is LGHNA, CDR2 YNFKEQ, per germline. This CDR3 has 17 amino acids. The CDR3 loop is CASSHTRDSSGGNTIYF.

The V and J genes are TRBV6-4 and TRBJ2-1; TCRdb proposes TRBD1, but this gene call is untestable without DNA. This CDR3 is 14 amino acids long. Germline V gene lookup returns CDR1 MRHNA and CDR2 SNTAGT. CDR3 residues: CASSEFWASDEQFF.

The rearrangement joins TRBV5-1 to TRBJ2-7; TCRdb proposes TRBD1, but this gene call is untestable without DNA. Germline V lookup: CDR1 SGHRS, CDR2 YFSETQ. The CDR3 runs to 14 residues. This CDR3 reads CASSYGQGVVEQYF.

The chain joins TRBV7-2 to TRBJ1-6; TCRdb designates TRBD1, a call that cannot be tested without DNA. This CDR3 has 17 amino acids. Germline assignment: CDR1 SGHTA and CDR2 FQGNSA. Here the CDR3 reads CASSSYRGLQLNSPLHF.

The rearrangement links TRBV21-1 to TRBJ2-3. TRBV21-1 constitutes a pseudogene. The CDR3 has 16 residues. CDR3 protein: CASSKAYLGSTDTQYF.

V gene TRBV12-3 or TRBV12-4 combines with J gene TRBJ1-2. This CDR3 has 11 amino acids. The CDR3 loop is CASGRSYGYTF.

This chain joins TRBV7-2 and TRBJ2-7; lacking DNA, the TRBD1 call made by TCRdb goes unchecked. The CDR3 totals 15 residues. The germline V gene has CDR1 SGHTA and CDR2 FQGNSA. CDR3 in amino acids: CASSLRGGSTYEQYF.

The chain is built from TRBV11-2 and TRBJ1-2; lacking DNA, the TRBD1 call made by TCRdb goes unchecked. Germline CDR1 is SGHAT and CDR2 is FQNNGV. The CDR3 spans 15 residues. CDR3 in amino acids: CASSLEAGAFYGYTF. Supplemented by reference TRBV11-2 and TRBJ1-2, the full variable domain reads EAGVAQSPRYKIIEKRQSVAFWCNPISGHATLYWYQQILGQGPKLLIQFQNNGVVDDSQLPKDRFSAERLKGVDSTLKIQPAKLEDSAVYLCASSLEAGAFYGYTFGSGTRLTVV.

The chain is built from TRBV12-3 or TRBV12-4 and TRBJ1-1. The length of the CDR3 is 12 residues. CDR3 in amino acids: CASRTAYTEAFF.

The CDR3 spells CASTSLLGAGGYTF. J is TRBJ1-2 and V is TRBV19. The CDR3 covers 14 residues. CDR1 and CDR2 from the germline V gene are LNHDA and SQIVND (reference sequence).

The V and J genes are TRBV27 and TRBJ2-7; TCRdb's assignment of TRBD2 cannot be checked, as there is no DNA. Germline values: CDR1 MNHEY, CDR2 SMNVEV (reference sequence). This CDR3 is built from 13 residues. CDR3 loop: CASSRGLGYEQYF.